This T cell receptor beta chain was observed in a study of shared clonotypes between healthy human individuals. CDR1 is LNHDA, CDR2 SQIVND, per germline (reference sequence). The length of the CDR3 is 14 residues. V was clipped by 4 bases and J by 9 bases; unmatched bases: 6. This clone appeared a single time. The genomic DNA of each subset was split evenly across several immunoSEQ plates. Here immunoSEQ multiplex PCR was the method, and the copy in TCRdb shows in-frame clones only, minus some. In the table there are approximately 350,000 clones, roughly 70% of which are singletons. The source material was memory CD4+ T cells sorted from blood. Stated subset: CD45RA-negative fraction. V usage is TRBV19 and J usage is TRBJ2-1; 10 positions agree with TRBD2. The clonotype was recovered from a man aged 25-45 years in good health. Here the CDR3 DNA reads TGTGCCAGTAGTACCCTAGCGGGAGCAGGTGAGCAGTTCTTC. This encodes CASSTLAGAGEQFF.